This entry features one T cell receptor (beta chain) sequence. This sample is drawn from a study of control samples from healthy donors and cancer patients. Germline assignment: CDR1 LNHDA and CDR2 SQIVND (reference sequence). The CDR3 sequence is 15 residues long. Trimming shortened V by 5 bases and J by 3 bases, and 14 bases separated the two germline ends. Data came from immunoSEQ multiplex PCR; TCRdb stores just in-frame clones and leaves some out. The table lists some 120,000 clones, under 95% of them singletons. The receptor comes from a man aged 18 to 30 in good health. The specimen sequenced was blood. The chain employs TRBV19 and TRBJ1-5; D uncertain. CDR3 DNA: TGTGCCAGTAGTGCTCGGGGTGTCCTCAATCAGCCCCAGCATTTT. Its translation: CASSARGVLNQPQHF.